This T cell receptor beta chain was identified in a study of T cell responses to AZD1222 COVID-19 vaccine. Using immunoSEQ multiplex PCR, the repertoire was profiled, and TCRdb retains in-frame clones only, with some absent. The table shows over 110,000 clones, with more than 85% occurring only once. Germline values: CDR1 MDHEN, CDR2 SYDVKM. V lost 6 bases and J lost 2, with 17 bases in between. This CDR3 has 16 amino acids. Findings and caveats of the study: Of spike-specific TCRs, nearly half reportedly target regions left unmutated in variants.

Note on this clone: Its antigen remains unidentified.

This sample comprised peripheral blood, obtained on day 0 of AZD1222 vaccination. The sequence was obtained from an adult in good health. The V and J genes are TRBV28 and TRBJ1-5, with D tentatively TRBD1 (6 bases). CDR3 sequence reads: CASRSQGRSGNQPQHF. The DNA for the CDR3 is TGTGCCAGCAGGTCACAGGGACGATCGGGCAATCAGCCCCAGCATTTT.